This paragraph reports one T cell receptor (beta chain). Its antigen is still unknown. The data were taken from a study of post-analysis software for immune sequencing data. V was trimmed by 1 base and J by 7 bases, leaving 14 bases between them. Germline V CDR1 and CDR2: MGHRA, YSYEKL. This CDR3 is 15 amino acids long. Prepared libraries of TCR beta cDNA carried unique molecular identifiers. The yield from approximately 1 to 10 million T cells was 500,000 or so cDNA molecules in total. TCRdb reprocessed the PCR reads with MiXCR, giving one entry per CDR3 protein. This sample has 450,000 to 650,000 distinct CDR3 sequences, with 44% found just once. Overall study results and limits: Elevated frequency relative to controls characterized four to six TRBV segments in patients, TRBV5-6, TRBV5-1 and TRBV20-1 among them. Among multiple sclerosis patients, normalized Chao1 diversity was significantly below that of controls.

The TCR sequence derives from a girl aged 10 to 17 with multiple sclerosis. Sequenced: blood. This chain joins TRBV4-1 and TRBJ2-4; no definite D call. CDR3 sequence (DNA): TGCGCCAGCAGCCAAGGATTGAAGGAGATGAACATTCAGTACTTC. It encodes CASSQGLKEMNIQYF.